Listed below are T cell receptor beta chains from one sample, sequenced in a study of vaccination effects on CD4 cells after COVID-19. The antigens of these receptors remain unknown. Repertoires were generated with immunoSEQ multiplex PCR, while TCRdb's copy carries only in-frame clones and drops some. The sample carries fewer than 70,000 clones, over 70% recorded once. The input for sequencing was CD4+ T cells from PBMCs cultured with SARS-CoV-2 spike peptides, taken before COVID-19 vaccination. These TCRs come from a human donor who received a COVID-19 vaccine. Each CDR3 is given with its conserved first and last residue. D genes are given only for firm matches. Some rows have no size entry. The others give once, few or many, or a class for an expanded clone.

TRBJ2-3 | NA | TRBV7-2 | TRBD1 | CASSLVLGRTGGTDTQYF | TGTGCCAGCAGCTTAGTGTTGGGCCGGACAGGGGGCACAGATACGCAGTATTTT
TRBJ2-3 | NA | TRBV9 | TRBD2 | CASSVESLAGGRNTDTQYF | TGTGCCAGCAGCGTAGAGAGCCTAGCGGGGGGGCGAAACACAGATACGCAGTATTTT
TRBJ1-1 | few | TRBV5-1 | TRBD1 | CASSLVGTGTTEAFF | TGCGCCAGCAGCTTGGTAGGGACAGGGACGACTGAAGCTTTCTTT
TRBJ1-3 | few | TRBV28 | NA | CASWTAGNTIYF | TGTGCCAGTTGGACAGCTGGAAACACCATATATTTT
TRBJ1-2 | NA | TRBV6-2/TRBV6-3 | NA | CASSPRRAADTNYGYTF | TGTGCCAGCAGCCCGAGGCGTGCAGCTGACACTAACTATGGCTACACCTTC
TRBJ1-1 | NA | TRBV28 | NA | CASSFPSRGGGEAFF | TGTGCCAGCAGTTTCCCTAGTCGGGGGGGCGGGGAAGCTTTCTTT
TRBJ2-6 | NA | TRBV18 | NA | CASSPGAGANVLTF | TGTGCCAGCTCACCAGGGGCTGGGGCCAACGTCCTGACTTTC
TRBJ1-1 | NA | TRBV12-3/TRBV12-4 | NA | CASSLRGNTEAFF | TGTGCCAGCAGTTTACGGGGGAACACTGAAGCTTTCTTT
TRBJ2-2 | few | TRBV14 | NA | CASSHSRLNTGELFF | TGTGCCAGCAGCCATAGTAGGCTTAACACCGGGGAGCTGTTTTTT
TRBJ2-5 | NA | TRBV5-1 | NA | CASSLQETQYF | TGCGCCAGCAGCCTCCAAGAGACCCAGTACTTC
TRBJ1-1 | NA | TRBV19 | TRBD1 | CASRDRQGVNTEAFF | TGTGCCAGTAGGGATCGACAGGGGGTGAACACTGAAGCTTTCTTT
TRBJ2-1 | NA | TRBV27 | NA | CASSPITGSYNEQFF | TGTGCCAGCAGTCCCATCACAGGTTCCTACAATGAGCAGTTCTTC
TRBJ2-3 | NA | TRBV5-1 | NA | CASSRVRDPTDTQYF | TGCGCCAGCAGTCGGGTCCGCGACCCCACAGATACGCAGTATTTT
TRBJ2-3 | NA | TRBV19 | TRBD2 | CASSRSRGGGSDTQYF | TGTGCCAGTAGTAGGTCCCGCGGCGGGGGGTCAGATACGCAGTATTTT
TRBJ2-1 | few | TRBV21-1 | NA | CARPGGWRVHEQFF | TGTGCCCGCCCGGGAGGCTGGAGGGTACATGAGCAGTTCTTC
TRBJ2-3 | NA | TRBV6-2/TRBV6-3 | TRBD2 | CASSYEGRGGRDTQYF | TGTGCCAGCAGTTACGAGGGGCGGGGGGGCCGAGATACGCAGTATTTT
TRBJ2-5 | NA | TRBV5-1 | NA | CASSWPGETQYF | TGCGCCAGCAGCTGGCCGGGGGAGACCCAGTACTTC
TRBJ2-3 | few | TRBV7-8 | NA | CASSSTGQADTQYF | TGTGCCAGCAGCTCCACGGGGCAGGCAGATACGCAGTATTTT
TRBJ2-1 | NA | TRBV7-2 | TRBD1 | CASSLETGTIHEQFF | TGTGCCAGCAGCTTAGAGACAGGGACGATCCATGAGCAGTTCTTC
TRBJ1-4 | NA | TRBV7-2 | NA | CASGNRDTGEKLFF | TGTGCCAGCGGCAACCGGGACACGGGTGAAAAACTGTTTTTT
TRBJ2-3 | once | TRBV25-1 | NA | CASSVTGTDTQYF | TGTGCCAGCAGTGTTACAGGCACAGATACGCAGTATTTT
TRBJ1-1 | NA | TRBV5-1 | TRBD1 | CASSWERTGGNTEAFF | TGCGCCAGCAGCTGGGAACGGACAGGGGGTAACACTGAAGCTTTCTTT
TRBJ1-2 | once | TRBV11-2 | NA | CASSLQTGTVNYGYTF | TGTGCCAGCAGCTTACAAACCGGGACTGTGAACTATGGCTACACCTTC
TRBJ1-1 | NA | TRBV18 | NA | CASSSSGNTEAFF | TGTGCCAGCTCCTCCAGTGGGAACACTGAAGCTTTCTTT
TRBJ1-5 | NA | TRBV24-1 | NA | CATNGQKPQHF | TGTGCCACCAACGGCCAAAAGCCCCAGCATTTT